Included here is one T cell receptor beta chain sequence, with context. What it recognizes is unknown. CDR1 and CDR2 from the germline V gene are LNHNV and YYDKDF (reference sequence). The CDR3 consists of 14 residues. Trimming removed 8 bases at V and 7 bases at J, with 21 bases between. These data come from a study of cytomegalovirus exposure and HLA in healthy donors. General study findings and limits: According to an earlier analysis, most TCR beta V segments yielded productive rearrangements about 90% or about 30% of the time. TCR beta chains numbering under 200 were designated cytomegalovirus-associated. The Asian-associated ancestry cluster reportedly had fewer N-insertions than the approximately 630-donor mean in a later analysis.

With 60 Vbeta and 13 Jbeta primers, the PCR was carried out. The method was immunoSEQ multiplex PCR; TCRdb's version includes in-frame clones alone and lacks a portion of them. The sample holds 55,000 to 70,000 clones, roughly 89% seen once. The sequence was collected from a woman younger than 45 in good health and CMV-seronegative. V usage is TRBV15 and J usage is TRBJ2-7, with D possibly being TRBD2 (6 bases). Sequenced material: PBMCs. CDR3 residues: CATGGPGAPGEQYF. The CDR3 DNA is TGTGCCACCGGCGGACCGGGAGCGCCAGGGGAGCAGTACTTC.